This entry describes one TCR beta chain. Its antigen remains unidentified. For each subset, genomic DNA was distributed in equal portions over several immunoSEQ plates. TCRdb keeps only in-frame clones here, not all; method: immunoSEQ multiplex PCR. Of roughly 590,000 clones listed, around 95% were seen once; the top ten hold roughly 0.1%. This record comes from a study of shared clonotypes between healthy human individuals. Study conclusions and caveats: Clonotypes not shared had lower generation probabilities than those common to all four donors. The authors sampled blood alone, and tissue repertoires likely differ.

Trimming pared 3 bases from V and 2 bases from J, leaving 6 bases between. The germline V gene encodes CDR1 LGHNT and CDR2 FRNRAP. This CDR3 is built from 13 residues. Naive CD8 populations comprised CD45RO-negative cells positively selected for CCR7, excluding terminally differentiated effector memory CD45RA+ cells. The chain uses TRBV12-5 and TRBJ2-3; D is unclear. Specimen: naive CD8+ T cells sorted from blood. The receptor comes from a woman in her thirties in good health. The CDR3 spells CASGFGDTDTQYF. The CDR3 nucleotides are TGTGCTAGTGGTTTTGGCGACACAGATACGCAGTATTTT.